The 25 T cell receptor beta chains below come from one sample, sequenced in a study of OX40 agonist ivuxolimab in advanced cancers. The assay was immunoSEQ multiplex PCR, and TCRdb's table has in-frame clones only and misses some. The data contain 85,000 to 100,000 clones, over 75% of them seen just once; the ten biggest clones take up 3% to 4%. The material sequenced was CD4+ or CD8+ T cells sorted from blood, taken in a trial of the OX40 agonist ivuxolimab. All receptors come from an adult with an advanced solid tumor such as melanoma, head and neck, liver or kidney cancer.

This sequence joins TRBV9 and TRBJ1-1, with D uncertain. This CDR3 is 13 amino acids long. CDR1 SGDLS and CDR2 YYNGEE come from the germline V gene. With 3 bases removed from V and 0 bases from J, the gap between germline ends came to 6 bases. Here the CDR3 DNA reads TGTGCCAGCAGCGAGTGGGTGAACACTGAAGCTTTCTTT. This gives the protein CASSEWVNTEAFF.

There are a few counts of this clone. The V gene is TRBV28, the J gene TRBJ2-7; D gene uncertain. CDR1 and CDR2 from the germline V gene are MDHEN and SYDVKM. V dropped 5 bases and J dropped 2 bases, with 7 bases sitting between them. The CDR3 runs to 12 residues. Here the CDR3 DNA reads TGTGCCAGCAGTCGAGGAACCTACGAGCAGTACTTC. This codes for CASSRGTYEQYF.

This clone showed up just a few times. V usage is TRBV9 and J usage is TRBJ2-7, with D possibly TRBD1 on 6 matching bases. Trimming shortened V by 4 bases and J by 0 bases, and 11 bases separated the two germline ends. The CDR3 has 14 residues. From germline, CDR1 is SGDLS and CDR2 YYNGEE. As DNA, the CDR3 is TGTGCCAGCAGCTCTCGACAGGACTCCTACGAGCAGTACTTC. This encodes CASSSRQDSYEQYF.

The chain carries TRBV5-1 and TRBJ2-1, with D perhaps matching TRBD2 (6 bases). Germline V lookup: CDR1 SGHRS, CDR2 YFSETQ. Trimming pared 0 bases from V and 6 bases from J, leaving 10 bases between. This CDR3 is built from 14 residues. The CDR3 is CASSLAGVGNEQFF. The CDR3 DNA follows: TGCGCCAGCAGCTTGGCGGGAGTGGGCAATGAGCAGTTCTTC.

The genes are TRBV28 and TRBJ2-7, with a weak D call TRBD1 (5 bases). The CDR3 sequence is 14 residues long. Germline V lookup: CDR1 MDHEN, CDR2 SYDVKM. V was cut by 6 bases and J by 2 bases, with 14 bases left in between. The CDR3 nucleotides are TGTGCCAGCAGGTGGGGCGGTGATACCTACGAGCAGTACTTC. Residues: CASRWGGDTYEQYF. The full variable domain, its missing parts supplied by reference TRBV28 and TRBJ2-7, is DVKVTQSSRYLVKRTGEKVFLECVQDMDHENMFWYRQDPGLGLRLIYFSYDVKMKEKGDIPEGYSVSREKKERFSLILESASTNQTSMYLCASRWGGDTYEQYFGPGTRLTVT.

This sequence joins TRBV11-1 and TRBJ2-5; TRBD1 matches 7 bases. J was trimmed by 1 base and V by 4 bases; bases with no gene match: 6. This CDR3 has 15 amino acids. Germline CDR1 reads SGHAT; CDR2 reads FQDESV (reference sequence). The CDR3, as DNA: TGTGCCAGCAGCTACTGGACAGGCGGCCAAGAGACCCAGTACTTC. Translated, it gives CASSYWTGGQETQYF.

This clone showed up just a few times. V gene TRBV19 combines with J gene TRBJ2-7; D may be TRBD1 (7 bases). V was pared by 5 bases and J by 6 bases, with 11 bases between. This CDR3 spans 12 amino acids. Germline CDR1 and CDR2: LNHDA and SQIVND (reference sequence). In DNA form, the CDR3 reads TGTGCCAGTAGTTACAGGGGAGGCGAGCAGTACTTC. This translates into CASSYRGGEQYF. Full variable domain (remainder filled in from reference TRBV19 and TRBJ2-7): DGGITQSPKYLFRKEGQNVTLSCEQNLNHDAMYWYRQDPGQGLRLIYYSQIVNDFQKGDIAEGYSVSREKKESFPLTVTSAQKNPTAFYLCASSYRGGEQYFGPGTRLTVT.

The chain uses TRBV11-2 and TRBJ2-1; the D gene is possibly TRBD2 (5 bases). Germline CDR1 and CDR2: SGHAT and FQNNGV. The CDR3 runs 14 residues. V was cut by 2 bases and J by 3 bases, with 8 bases left in between. The CDR3 bases are TGTGCCAGCAGCTTAATCGGGAACTACAATGAGCAGTTCTTC. Encoded protein: CASSLIGNYNEQFF.

The chain has TRBV15 and TRBJ2-5; 7 bases fit TRBD1. Germline trimming cut 4 bases from V and 4 bases from J; bases unmatched to any gene: 12. Looked up from germline, CDR1 is LNHNV and CDR2 is YYDKDF (reference sequence). CDR3 length equals 16 residues. For the CDR3, the DNA is TGTGCCACCAGCACCGCGTATATATGGGACAGAGAGACCCAGTACTTC. Translating it yields CATSTAYIWDRETQYF.

The V gene is TRBV10-1, the J gene TRBJ2-3, with 7 bases matching TRBD1. With V trimmed by 2 bases and J by 3 bases, 8 bases remained unmatched. CDR3 length equals 16 residues. CDR1 WNHNN and CDR2 SYGVQD come from the germline V gene (reference sequence). The CDR3 spells CASSEQSGGRTDTQYF. The CDR3 DNA reads TGCGCCAGCAGTGAGCAGTCAGGGGGAAGAACAGATACGCAGTATTTT.

The gene calls are TRBV28 and TRBJ1-2; TRBD1 might be the D (6 bases). CDR3 length: 15 residues. Trimming shortened V by 5 bases and J by 5 bases, and 18 bases separated the two germline ends. Germline lookup yields CDR1 MDHEN and CDR2 SYDVKM. CDR3 coding DNA: TGTGCCAGCAGTCCTGGACAGCCCCCTTGGTATGGCTACACCTTC. Translated, it gives CASSPGQPPWYGYTF.

V is TRBV6-1 and J is TRBJ1-5, with D unresolved. The V end lost 1 base, the J end lost 5 bases, and 12 bases lay between the germline ends. The CDR3 has 15 residues. CDR1 and CDR2 (germline): MNHNS, SASEGT. CDR3 nucleotide sequence: TGTGCCAGCAGTGAAGTGGAGGGCGGGGATCAGCCCCAGCATTTT. Translation: CASSEVEGGDQPQHF.

This clone came up a few times. V is TRBV2 and J is TRBJ2-7, with a possible D match to TRBD1 (6 bases). The CDR3 runs 13 residues. From germline, CDR1 is SNHLY and CDR2 FYNNEI. V was trimmed by 5 bases and J by 3 bases, leaving 11 bases between them. This CDR3 reads CASSKGVSYEQYF. CDR3 coding DNA: TGTGCCAGCAGTAAGGGGGTAAGCTACGAGCAGTACTTC.

This chain joins TRBV5-1 and TRBJ2-1; D gene uncertain. Trimming shortened V by 4 bases and J by 3 bases, and 8 bases separated the two germline ends. The CDR3 contains 13 residues. CDR1 and CDR2 (germline): SGHRS, YFSETQ. In DNA, the CDR3 is TGCGCCAGCAGCGCCGGGCTCTACAATGAGCAGTTCTTC. Protein: CASSAGLYNEQFF.

This chain links TRBV18 with TRBJ1-5, with D unclear. The germline V gene encodes CDR1 KGHSH and CDR2 LQKENI. Trimming pared 4 bases from V and 6 bases from J, leaving 13 bases between. The CDR3 runs 14 residues. CDR3 residues: CASSHGVEGQPQHF. In DNA, the CDR3 is TGTGCCAGCTCACACGGGGTAGAAGGTCAGCCCCAGCATTTT.

The chain employs TRBV28 and TRBJ2-1; 7 bases are a match to TRBD2. Unmatched junction bases numbered 8, after V lost 9 bases and J lost 3 bases. Germline V gene sequence: CDR1 MDHEN, CDR2 SYDVKM. This CDR3 has 14 amino acids. The CDR3 sequence is CASKRDYFYNEQFF. In DNA form, the CDR3 reads TGTGCCAGTAAACGGGACTACTTCTACAATGAGCAGTTCTTC.

The chain recombines TRBV6-1 with TRBJ1-1; D call uncertain. Germline lookup yields CDR1 MNHNS and CDR2 SASEGT. This CDR3 has 11 residues. V was pared by 3 bases and J by 11 bases, with 10 bases between. CDR3 bases: TGTGCCAGCAGTGAGTATTTTAGGGCTTTCTTT. This translates into CASSEYFRAFF.

This rearrangement joins TRBV28 to TRBJ2-1; tentatively, D is TRBD1 (6 bases). Germline CDR1 reads MDHEN; CDR2 reads SYDVKM. The length of the CDR3 is 15 residues. V dropped 6 bases and J dropped 2 bases, with 14 bases sitting between them. The CDR3 here is CASSWGLRPYNEQFF. In nucleotides, the CDR3 is TGTGCCAGCAGCTGGGGGCTGAGACCCTACAATGAGCAGTTCTTC.

The chain links TRBV9 to TRBJ2-3, with a tentative D call TRBD2 (7 bases). The CDR3 is 15 amino acids. V was cut by 4 bases and J by 4 bases, with 16 bases left in between. Germline V CDR1 and CDR2: SGDLS, YYNGEE. CDR3 loop: CASSPPTGGADTQYF. CDR3 bases: TGTGCCAGCAGCCCACCAACGGGGGGCGCAGATACGCAGTATTTT.

As DNA, the CDR3 is TGTGCCAGCAGCTTAGAGTTAGGGGGAGGGGTCTACGAGCAGTACTTC. Residues: CASSLELGGGVYEQYF. The rearrangement links TRBV11-2 to TRBJ2-7; tentative D call: TRBD2 (7 bases). The length of the CDR3 is 16 residues. V was pared by 0 bases and J by 3 bases, with 15 bases between. Germline loops: CDR1 SGHAT, CDR2 FQNNGV.

V usage is TRBV5-1 and J usage is TRBJ1-1; perhaps TRBD1 as D (6 bases). The CDR3 totals 13 residues. V lost 4 bases and J 3 bases, leaving 10 bases between the germline ends. The germline CDR1 and CDR2 sequences are SGHRS and YFSETQ. The CDR3 bases are TGCGCCAGCAGCCCGGCAGGGGACACTGAAGCTTTCTTT. As protein: CASSPAGDTEAFF.

For this clone: One end of the junction varies from germline; a read error may be responsible. This chain uses TRBV28 with TRBJ1-4; D possibly corresponds to TRBD1 (5 bases). This CDR3 is built from 11 residues. Germline V gives CDR1 MDHEN, CDR2 SYDVKM. This chain's CDR3 is CASRGQGPQKF. The CDR3 DNA reads TGTGCCAGCAGAGGTCAGGGTCCACAAAAATTT. Supplemented by reference TRBV28 and TRBJ1-4, the full variable domain reads DVKVTQSSRYLVKRTGEKVFLECVQDMDHENMFWYRQDPGLGLRLIYFSYDVKMKEKGDIPEGYSVSREKKERFSLILESASTNQTSMYLCASRGQGPQKFGSGTQLSVL.

This clone was recorded a few times. The rearrangement uses TRBV6-1 and TRBJ2-7; 12 bases are shared with TRBD1. The CDR3 spans 15 residues. Germline V gene lookup returns CDR1 MNHNS and CDR2 SASEGT. V lost 1 base to trimming and J lost 11 bases; unmatched junction nucleotides: 9. The CDR3 loop is CASSEDGTGGVEKYF. The DNA of the CDR3 is TGTGCCAGCAGTGAAGACGGGACAGGGGGCGTTGAAAAGTACTTC.

The chain uses TRBV5-1 and TRBJ2-1; D is possibly TRBD1 (6 bases). V was cut by 4 bases and J by 4 bases, with 12 bases left in between. The CDR3 spans 14 residues. Germline CDR1 is SGHRS and CDR2 is YFSETQ. The CDR3 DNA sequence: TGCGCCAGCAGCCAGGGGACATTGTACAATGAGCAGTTCTTC. Protein product: CASSQGTLYNEQFF.

The J gene is TRBJ2-7, the V gene TRBV10-3; no clear D. Germline lookup yields CDR1 ENHRY and CDR2 SYGVKD. The CDR3 loop spans 14 amino acids. With 1 base removed from V and 6 bases from J, the gap between germline ends came to 13 bases. The CDR3 nucleotides are TGTGCCATCAGTGAGTTGAATCGGCCCCTCGAGCAGTACTTC. It is translated as CAISELNRPLEQYF.